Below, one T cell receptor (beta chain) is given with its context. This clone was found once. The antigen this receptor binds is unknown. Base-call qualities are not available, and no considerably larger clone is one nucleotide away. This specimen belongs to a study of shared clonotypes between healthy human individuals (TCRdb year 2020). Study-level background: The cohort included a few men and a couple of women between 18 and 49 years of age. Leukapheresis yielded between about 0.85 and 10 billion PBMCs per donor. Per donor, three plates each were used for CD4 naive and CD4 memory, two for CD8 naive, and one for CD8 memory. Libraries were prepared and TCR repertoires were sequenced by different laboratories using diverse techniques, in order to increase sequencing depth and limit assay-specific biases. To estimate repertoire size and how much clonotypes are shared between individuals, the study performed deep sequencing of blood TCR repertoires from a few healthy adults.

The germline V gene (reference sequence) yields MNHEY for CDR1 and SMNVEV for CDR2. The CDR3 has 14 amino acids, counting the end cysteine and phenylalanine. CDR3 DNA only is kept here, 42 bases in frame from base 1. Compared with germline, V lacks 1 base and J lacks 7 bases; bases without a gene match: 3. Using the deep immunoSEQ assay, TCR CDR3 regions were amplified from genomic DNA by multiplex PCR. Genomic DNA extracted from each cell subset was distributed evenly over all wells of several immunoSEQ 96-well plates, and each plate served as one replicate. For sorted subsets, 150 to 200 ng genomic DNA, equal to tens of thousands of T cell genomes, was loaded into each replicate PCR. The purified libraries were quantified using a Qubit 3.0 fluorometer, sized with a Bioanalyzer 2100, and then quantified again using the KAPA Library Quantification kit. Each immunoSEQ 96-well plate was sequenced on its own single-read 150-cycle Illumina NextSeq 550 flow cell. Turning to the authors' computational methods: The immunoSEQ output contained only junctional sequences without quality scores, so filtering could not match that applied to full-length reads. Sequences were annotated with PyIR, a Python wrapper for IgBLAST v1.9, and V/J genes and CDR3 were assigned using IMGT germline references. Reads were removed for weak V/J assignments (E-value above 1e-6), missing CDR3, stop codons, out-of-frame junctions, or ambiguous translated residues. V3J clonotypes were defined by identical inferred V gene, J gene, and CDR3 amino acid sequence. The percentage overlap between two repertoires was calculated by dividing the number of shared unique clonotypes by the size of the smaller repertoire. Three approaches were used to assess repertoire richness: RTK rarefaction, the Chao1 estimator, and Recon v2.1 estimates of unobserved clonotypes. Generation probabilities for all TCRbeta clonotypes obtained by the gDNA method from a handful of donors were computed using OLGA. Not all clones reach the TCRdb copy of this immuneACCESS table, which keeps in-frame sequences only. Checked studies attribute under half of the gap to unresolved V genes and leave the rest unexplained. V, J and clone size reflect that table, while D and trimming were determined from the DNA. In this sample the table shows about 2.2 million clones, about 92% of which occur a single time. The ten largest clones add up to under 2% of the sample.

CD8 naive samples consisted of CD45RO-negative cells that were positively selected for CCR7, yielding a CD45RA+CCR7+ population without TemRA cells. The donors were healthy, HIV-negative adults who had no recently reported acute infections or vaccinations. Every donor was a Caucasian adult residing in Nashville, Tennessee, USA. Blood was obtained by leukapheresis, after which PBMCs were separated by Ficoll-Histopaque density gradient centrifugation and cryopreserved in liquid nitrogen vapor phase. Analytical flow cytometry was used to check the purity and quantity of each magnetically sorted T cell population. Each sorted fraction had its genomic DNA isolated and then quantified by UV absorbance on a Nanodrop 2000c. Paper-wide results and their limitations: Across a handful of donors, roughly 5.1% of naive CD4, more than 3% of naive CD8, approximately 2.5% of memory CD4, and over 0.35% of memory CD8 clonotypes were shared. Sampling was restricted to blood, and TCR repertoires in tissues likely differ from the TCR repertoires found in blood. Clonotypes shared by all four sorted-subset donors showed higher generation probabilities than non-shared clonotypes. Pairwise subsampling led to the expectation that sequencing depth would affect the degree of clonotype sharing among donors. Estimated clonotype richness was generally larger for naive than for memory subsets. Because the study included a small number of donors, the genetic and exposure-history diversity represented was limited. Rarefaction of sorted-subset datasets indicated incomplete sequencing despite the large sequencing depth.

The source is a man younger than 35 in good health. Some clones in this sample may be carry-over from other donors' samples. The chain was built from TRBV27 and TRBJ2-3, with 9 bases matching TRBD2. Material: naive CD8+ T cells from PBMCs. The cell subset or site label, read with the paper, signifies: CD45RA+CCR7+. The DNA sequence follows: TGTGCCAGCAGTTTATTAGCGGGAGTAAATACGCAGTATTTT. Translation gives CASSLLAGVNTQYF.